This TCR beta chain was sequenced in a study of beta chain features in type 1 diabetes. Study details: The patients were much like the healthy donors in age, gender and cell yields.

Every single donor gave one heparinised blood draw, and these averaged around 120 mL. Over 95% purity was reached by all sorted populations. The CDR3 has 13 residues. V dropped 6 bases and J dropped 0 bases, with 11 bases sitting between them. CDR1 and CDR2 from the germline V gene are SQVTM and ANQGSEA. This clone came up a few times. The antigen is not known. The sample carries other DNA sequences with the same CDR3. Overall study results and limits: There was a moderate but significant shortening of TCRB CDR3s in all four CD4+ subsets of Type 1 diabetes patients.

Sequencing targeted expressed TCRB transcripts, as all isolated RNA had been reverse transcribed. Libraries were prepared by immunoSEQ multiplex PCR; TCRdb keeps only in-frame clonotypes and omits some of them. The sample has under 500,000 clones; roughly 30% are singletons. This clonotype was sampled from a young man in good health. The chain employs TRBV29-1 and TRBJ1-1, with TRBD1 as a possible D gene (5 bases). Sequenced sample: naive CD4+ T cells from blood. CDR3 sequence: CSVEGLMNTEAFF. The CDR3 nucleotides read TGCAGCGTGGAGGGACTTATGAACACTGAAGCTTTCTTT.